The present T cell receptor (beta chain) was sequenced within a study of Ad26.COV2.S vaccination and SARS-CoV-2 variants. Study summary: Once or twice, 56 days apart, Ad26.COV2.S was delivered intramuscularly.

Treatment of the sample: around 19 received Ad26.COV2.S at low or high dose, single or two shots; a few received placebo; per-sample allocation not given. The investigators took samples on day 63 after the first vaccine or placebo injection. This table comes from immunoSEQ multiplex PCR, and its TCRdb copy is limited to in-frame clones, with some not included. The sample lists about 320,000 clones; 70% to 90% were seen once. The CDR3 extends over 14 amino acids. Germline CDR1 reads LGHNT; CDR2 reads FRNRAP. The V end was cut by 4 bases, the J end by 8 bases, with 15 bases between. The table lists this clone with a few counts.

Here the sequenced sample was peripheral blood, taken in a trial of Ad26.COV2.S vaccine versus placebo. The receptor's source is a person between 18 and 60 years old who received the Ad26.COV2.S COVID-19 vaccine or a placebo. This chain uses TRBV12-5 with TRBJ1-3, with D possibly matching TRBD1 (5 bases). In nucleotides, the CDR3 is TGTGCTAGTGGTTCCCTCGCCGGGGGTTACACCATATATTTT. Residues: CASGSLAGGYTIYF.